This TCR beta chain was captured in a study of blood T cells in healthy people across ages. General study findings and limits: A roughly linear age-dependent decrease characterized TCR beta diversity per million T cells.

This clonotype has only a few counts. Its specificity is unknown. Sample-barcoded 5' priming and a J-beta primer mix drove a second PCR of roughly 7 to 11 cycles. TCRdb re-called the 5' RACE reads through MiXCR, storing one row per CDR3 protein. The table includes around 1,900,000 distinct CDR3 sequences, around 40% detected once. Sequencing was carried out using blood. The TCR comes from a human donor in good health.

CDR3 amino acids: CASSYAAGPPSYNEQFF. The CDR3 DNA reads TGTGCCAGCAGTTACGCAGCTGGACCCCCATCTTACAATGAGCAGTTCTTC. The J gene is TRBJ2-1, the V gene TRBV6-2 or TRBV6-3; D unclear. The CDR3 length is 17 residues. The V end lost 2 bases, the J end lost 4 bases, and 18 bases lay between the germline ends. Germline V gene sequence: CDR1 MNHEY, CDR2 SVGEGT.